Listed below are T cell receptor beta chains from one sample, sequenced in a study of CD8 T cells in ankylosing spondylitis. TCRdb analysed the 5' RACE reads with MiXCR anew, one entry per CDR3 protein. The data show 50,000 to 70,000 distinct CDR3 sequences, 6% to 8% seen once. Sequencing was carried out using synovial fluid, either unsorted or a sorted T cell fraction (not recorded which). These receptors were taken from a male donor with ankylosing spondylitis. Both conserved end residues are part of each CDR3. The order of the fields is D gene, clone size, J gene, V gene, CDR3 protein, CDR3 DNA. A D gene is named only where the DNA matches it firmly. The size entry is marked missing in some rows and otherwise reads once, few, many or a size class.

D: TRBD1; size: -; J: TRBJ2-7; V: TRBV25-1; CDR3: CASSDRTGGNYEQYF; DNA: TGTGCCAGCAGTGATCGGACAGGGGGAAACTACGAGCAGTACTTC
D: -; size: many; J: TRBJ2-1; V: TRBV20-1; CDR3: CSASPSGDGEQFF; DNA: TGCAGTGCTAGCCCCTCCGGGGATGGCGAGCAGTTCTTC
D: -; size: few; J: TRBJ1-6; V: TRBV27; CDR3: CASRLTGALYNSPLHF; DNA: TGTGCCAGCAGGCTTACGGGGGCTCTCTATAATTCACCCCTCCACTTT
D: -; size: many; J: TRBJ1-5; V: TRBV28; CDR3: CASPPKGFLPYQPQHF; DNA: TGTGCCAGCCCCCCGAAGGGATTCCTTCCTTATCAGCCCCAGCATTTT
D: TRBD2; size: -; J: TRBJ2-1; V: TRBV19; CDR3: CASRLANTYNEQFF; DNA: TGTGCCAGTAGACTAGCGAACACCTACAATGAGCAGTTCTTC
D: -; size: -; J: TRBJ1-1; V: TRBV20-1; CDR3: CSAFASQTHTEAFF; DNA: TGCAGTGCTTTTGCAAGCCAGACCCACACTGAAGCTTTCTTT
D: TRBD2; size: many; J: TRBJ2-5; V: TRBV4-2; CDR3: CASSQGFSGISQETQYF; DNA: TGTGCCAGCAGCCAAGGTTTTAGCGGGATTAGCCAAGAGACCCAGTACTTC
D: -; size: many; J: TRBJ1-3; V: TRBV7-9; CDR3: CASSLAVDGNTIYF; DNA: TGTGCCAGCAGCTTAGCGGTGGATGGAAACACCATATATTTT
D: TRBD2; size: many; J: TRBJ2-3; V: TRBV9; CDR3: CASSVAVAGGQADTQYF; DNA: TGTGCCAGCAGCGTAGCGGTAGCGGGAGGTCAGGCAGATACGCAGTATTTT
D: TRBD2; size: many; J: TRBJ2-3; V: TRBV29-1; CDR3: CSVEGEGLTDTQYF; DNA: TGCAGCGTTGAAGGGGAGGGCCTGACAGATACGCAGTATTTT
D: -; size: many; J: TRBJ1-6; V: TRBV5-4; CDR3: CASTRDGNSPLHF; DNA: TGTGCCAGCACCCGCGACGGCAATTCACCCCTCCACTTT
D: TRBD2; size: -; J: TRBJ2-6; V: TRBV15; CDR3: CATSRDPAGVGGANVLTF; DNA: TGTGCCACCAGCAGAGACCCAGCGGGAGTAGGTGGGGCCAACGTCCTGACTTTC
D: -; size: -; J: TRBJ1-2; V: TRBV3-1; CDR3: CASSPPDGTSTNYGYTF; DNA: TGTGCCAGCAGCCCCCCGGACGGAACTAGTACTAACTATGGCTACACCTTC
D: TRBD2; size: many; J: TRBJ2-7; V: TRBV9; CDR3: CASSVAISGGTYEQYF; DNA: TGTGCCAGCAGCGTAGCTATATCGGGAGGAACCTACGAGCAGTACTTC
D: -; size: few; J: TRBJ1-2; V: TRBV28; CDR3: CASSLVYGYTF; DNA: TGTGCCAGCAGTTTGGTCTATGGCTACACCTTC
D: -; size: few; J: TRBJ2-7; V: TRBV5-5; CDR3: CASSTGPSSYEQYF; DNA: TGTGCCAGCAGCACGGGACCATCCTCCTACGAGCAGTACTTC
D: TRBD2; size: many; J: TRBJ2-7; V: TRBV27; CDR3: CASKDSGGSSYEQYF; DNA: TGTGCCAGCAAGGATAGCGGGGGTAGCTCCTACGAGCAGTACTTC
D: TRBD2; size: few; J: TRBJ2-1; V: TRBV20-1; CDR3: CSARSGSSYNEQFF; DNA: TGCAGTGCTAGAAGCGGGAGCTCCTACAATGAGCAGTTCTTC
D: TRBD2; size: -; J: TRBJ2-1; V: TRBV6-1; CDR3: CASRSLAGGREQFF; DNA: TGTGCCAGCAGGTCTCTAGCGGGAGGACGTGAGCAGTTCTTC
D: -; size: many; J: TRBJ2-7; V: TRBV20-1; CDR3: CSARPPSTGPYEQYF; DNA: TGCAGTGCTAGACCTCCCTCGACTGGCCCCTACGAGCAGTACTTC
D: TRBD1; size: many; J: TRBJ1-1; V: TRBV5-1; CDR3: CASSPGGGDRANTEAFF; DNA: TGCGCCAGCAGCCCCGGCGGGGGAGACAGGGCTAACACTGAAGCTTTCTTT
D: TRBD1; size: few; J: TRBJ2-7; V: TRBV5-5; CDR3: CASTLVTGGWSEQYF; DNA: TGTGCCAGCACCCTTGTTACAGGGGGCTGGTCCGAGCAGTACTTC
D: -; size: many; J: TRBJ1-4; V: TRBV15; CDR3: CATSRPGAGNEKLFF; DNA: TGTGCCACCAGCAGGCCGGGTGCAGGGAATGAAAAACTGTTTTTT
D: -; size: many; J: TRBJ2-7; V: TRBV7-8; CDR3: CASSLASRTYEQYF; DNA: TGTGCCAGCAGCTTAGCGAGCCGAACCTACGAGCAGTACTTC
D: TRBD1; size: many; J: TRBJ2-4; V: TRBV11-2; CDR3: CASRMTGSDNIQYF; DNA: TGTGCCAGCAGAATGACAGGGAGCGATAACATTCAGTACTTC
D: -; size: many; J: TRBJ1-2; V: TRBV12-3/TRBV12-4; CDR3: CASSALRGNYGYTF; DNA: TGTGCCAGCAGTGCCTTGAGGGGTAACTATGGCTACACCTTC
D: -; size: many; J: TRBJ1-5; V: TRBV7-2; CDR3: CASSPTATISNQPQHF; DNA: TGTGCCAGCAGCCCGACTGCTACCATAAGCAATCAGCCCCAGCATTTT
D: -; size: -; J: TRBJ2-7; V: TRBV11-2; CDR3: CASSRDRTTEQYF; DNA: TGTGCCAGCAGTAGGGACCGGACGACCGAGCAGTACTTC
D: TRBD1; size: few; J: TRBJ2-7; V: TRBV20-1; CDR3: CSARDGGQRAYEQYF; DNA: TGCAGTGCTAGAGATGGGGGACAGAGGGCCTACGAGCAGTACTTC
D: -; size: few; J: TRBJ1-2; V: TRBV25-1; CDR3: CASSDPSYTNYGYTF; DNA: TGTGCCAGCAGTGACCCCTCCTACACTAACTATGGCTACACCTTC
D: -; size: few; J: TRBJ2-1; V: TRBV5-1; CDR3: CASSPGSSGSFSEQFF; DNA: TGCGCCAGCAGCCCCGGGTCGAGTGGGAGTTTCAGTGAGCAGTTCTTC
D: -; size: few; J: TRBJ2-7; V: TRBV7-2; CDR3: CASSLVAGSYEQYF; DNA: TGTGCCAGCAGCTTAGTTGCAGGGTCCTACGAGCAGTACTTC
D: -; size: many; J: TRBJ2-2; V: TRBV24-1; CDR3: CATRRANTGELFF; DNA: TGTGCCACCAGGCGGGCGAACACCGGGGAGCTGTTTTTT
D: -; size: many; J: TRBJ2-3; V: TRBV7-8; CDR3: CASSRSTTDTQYF; DNA: TGTGCCAGCAGCCGCTCAACGACAGATACGCAGTATTTT
D: TRBD1; size: -; J: TRBJ2-2; V: TRBV7-3; CDR3: CASSQGQGRAGELFF; DNA: TGTGCCAGCAGCCAGGGACAGGGGAGGGCCGGGGAGCTGTTTTTT
D: TRBD2; size: -; J: TRBJ2-1; V: TRBV6-2/TRBV6-3; CDR3: CASRAIAGGPFGANEQFF; DNA: TGTGCCAGCAGGGCAATAGCGGGAGGGCCCTTCGGGGCCAATGAGCAGTTCTTC
D: -; size: few; J: TRBJ1-1; V: TRBV5-6; CDR3: CASSLPRFGSTEAFF; DNA: TGTGCCAGCAGCTTGCCTCGGTTTGGAAGCACTGAAGCTTTCTTT
D: -; size: many; J: TRBJ2-1; V: TRBV7-3; CDR3: CASSFQPSSNEQFF; DNA: TGTGCCAGCAGCTTCCAACCTAGTTCTAATGAGCAGTTCTTC
D: -; size: -; J: TRBJ1-2; V: TRBV6-1; CDR3: CASSDRETLGGYTF; DNA: TGTGCCAGCAGTGACAGAGAAACTCTTGGAGGCTACACCTTC
D: TRBD2; size: few; J: TRBJ2-1; V: TRBV12-3/TRBV12-4; CDR3: CASRHPLAGGSSEQFF; DNA: TGTGCCAGCAGACACCCACTAGCGGGAGGAAGTAGTGAGCAGTTCTTC
D: -; size: -; J: TRBJ2-7; V: TRBV6-1; CDR3: CASRGGGRSRVSYEQYF; DNA: TGTGCCAGCCGGGGAGGGGGGAGGAGTAGAGTATCCTACGAGCAGTACTTC
D: -; size: -; J: TRBJ1-1; V: TRBV20-1; CDR3: CSASNTEAFF; DNA: TGCAGTGCTAGTAACACTGAAGCTTTCTTT
D: -; size: few; J: TRBJ2-7; V: TRBV7-8; CDR3: CASSRTSEQQYF; DNA: TGTGCCAGCAGTCGGACGTCTGAGCAGCAGTACTTC
D: TRBD1; size: many; J: TRBJ2-5; V: TRBV15; CDR3: CATSRDRGGWETQYF; DNA: TGTGCCACCAGCAGAGATCGAGGGGGCTGGGAGACCCAGTACTTC
D: TRBD1; size: few; J: TRBJ2-7; V: TRBV4-2; CDR3: CASSQGPTGGSYEQYF; DNA: TGTGCCAGCAGCCAGGGCCCGACAGGGGGCTCCTACGAGCAGTACTTC
D: -; size: many; J: TRBJ1-3; V: TRBV29-1; CDR3: CSVDSPSGNTIYF; DNA: TGCAGCGTTGACAGTCCCTCTGGAAACACCATATATTTT
D: -; size: many; J: TRBJ2-7; V: TRBV28; CDR3: CASSSAGSENEQYF; DNA: TGTGCCAGCAGTTCGGCAGGGTCAGAGAACGAGCAGTACTTC
D: TRBD2; size: -; J: TRBJ2-1; V: TRBV20-1; CDR3: CSAETSGKYNEQFF; DNA: TGCAGTGCCGAGACTAGCGGGAAATACAATGAGCAGTTCTTC
D: -; size: many; J: TRBJ2-7; V: TRBV5-1; CDR3: CASGFQEFPYEQYF; DNA: TGCGCCAGCGGGTTTCAGGAATTCCCCTACGAGCAGTACTTC
D: TRBD1; size: few; J: TRBJ2-5; V: TRBV6-2/TRBV6-3; CDR3: CASSYLGTGQETQYF; DNA: TGTGCCAGCAGTTACCTCGGGACAGGCCAAGAGACCCAGTACTTC
D: TRBD1; size: few; J: TRBJ1-6; V: TRBV28; CDR3: CASSLPGTGYSPLHF; DNA: TGTGCCAGCAGTCTACCCGGGACAGGGTACTCACCCCTCCACTTT
D: -; size: few; J: TRBJ2-7; V: TRBV5-1; CDR3: CASSPTPTRRYF; DNA: TGCGCCAGCAGCCCGACACCAACCAGGCGGTACTTC
D: -; size: many; J: TRBJ1-4; V: TRBV20-1; CDR3: CSARDSRRDEKLFF; DNA: TGCAGTGCTAGAGATAGTCGGCGGGATGAAAAACTGTTTTTT